This TCR beta chain was profiled in a study of blood T cell repertoires in COVID-19 (dated by TCRdb to 2020 to 2021). In the study overall: The collaborator samples originated in the United States, Italy and Spain and spanned the acute and convalescent phases of COVID-19. The material from the prospective study consisted of cDNA or gDNA derived from T cells, B-cell-depleted T cells, or PBMCs. The dataset comprised deeply sampled blood TCRbeta repertoires from subjects exposed to, actively infected with, or recovered from COVID-19. A freely available public database, intended as a resource for researchers studying the immune response to SARS-CoV-2, is where the repertoires were released. The samples were drawn from the first 160 participants of the ongoing ImmuneRACE study and from over 950 subjects provided by 6 global collaborators. Nearly every sample came with metadata listing a de-identified subject ID, COVID-19 status, age in years and sex. Where available, HLA class I and class II types were taken from metadata supplied by the sample provider and were not determined by assay-based typing.

TCRbeta CDR3 regions were amplified from genomic DNA using the immunoSEQ Assay, a bias-controlled multiplex PCR. The authors' analysis ran thus. The number of nucleated cells in each sample was estimated by amplification of reference gene primers within the assay. Sequence reads were collapsed and filtered to measure the absolute abundance of every unique TCRbeta CDR3 rearrangement. For each sample, productive Simpson clonality was calculated as the square root of Simpson's diversity index over productive rearrangements. This is the immuneACCESS table as TCRdb keeps it, with only in-frame sequences that have V and J called. A part of the clones is gone; compared with another copy, unresolved V genes explain less than half, and the rest is unexplained. The DNA was the basis for D and trimming; V, J and clone size are from that table. The sample data list around 330,000 clones, and more than 75% of these were observed just once. About 3.9% of the sample is taken by the ten largest.

Taken from the germline V gene, the CDR1 and CDR2 loops are SGHDT and YYEEEE. The CDR3, cysteine through phenylalanine, is 15 amino acids long. This entry keeps only the CDR3 DNA: 45 bases, framed from base 1. Germline trimming amounts to 5 bases on V and 6 bases on J, with 13 as the count of junction bases outside the gene matches. Study-wide conclusions, independent of this receptor: The quantity of clinical and demographic metadata differed by source and by participant and was supplied without curation.

Each collaborating institution followed its own protocols to collect whole blood in K2EDTA tubes. For TCRbeta analysis, collaborators shipped samples in one of three forms: frozen whole blood, isolated PBMCs, or DNA extracted from either of those sample types. About this clone: Its antigen specificity is not known. Base qualities are not at hand, and no much larger clone is one base apart.

The sequence derives from a woman aged 50 to 60 with active or convalescent COVID-19. The chain is assembled from TRBV5-6 and TRBJ2-7; 8 middle bases align to TRBD1. The sample was peripheral blood. The DNA sequence reads TGTGCCAGCAGGCCCTCGACAGGGGCTGAGGGCGAGCAGTACTTC. This gives the protein CASRPSTGAEGEQYF.